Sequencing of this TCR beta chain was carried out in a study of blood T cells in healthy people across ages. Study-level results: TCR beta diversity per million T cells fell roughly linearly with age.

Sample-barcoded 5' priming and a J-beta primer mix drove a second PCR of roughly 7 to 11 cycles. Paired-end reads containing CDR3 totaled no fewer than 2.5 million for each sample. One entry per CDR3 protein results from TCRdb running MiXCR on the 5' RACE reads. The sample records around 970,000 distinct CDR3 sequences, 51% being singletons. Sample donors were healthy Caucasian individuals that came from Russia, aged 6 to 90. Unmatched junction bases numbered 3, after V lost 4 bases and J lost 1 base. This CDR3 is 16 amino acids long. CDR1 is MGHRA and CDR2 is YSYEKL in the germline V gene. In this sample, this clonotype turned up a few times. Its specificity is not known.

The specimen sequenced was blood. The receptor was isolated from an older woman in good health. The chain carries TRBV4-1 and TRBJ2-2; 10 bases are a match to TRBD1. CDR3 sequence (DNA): TGCGCCAGCAGCCGACAGGGGGCCCTGAACACCGGGGAGCTGTTTTTT. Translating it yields CASSRQGALNTGELFF.